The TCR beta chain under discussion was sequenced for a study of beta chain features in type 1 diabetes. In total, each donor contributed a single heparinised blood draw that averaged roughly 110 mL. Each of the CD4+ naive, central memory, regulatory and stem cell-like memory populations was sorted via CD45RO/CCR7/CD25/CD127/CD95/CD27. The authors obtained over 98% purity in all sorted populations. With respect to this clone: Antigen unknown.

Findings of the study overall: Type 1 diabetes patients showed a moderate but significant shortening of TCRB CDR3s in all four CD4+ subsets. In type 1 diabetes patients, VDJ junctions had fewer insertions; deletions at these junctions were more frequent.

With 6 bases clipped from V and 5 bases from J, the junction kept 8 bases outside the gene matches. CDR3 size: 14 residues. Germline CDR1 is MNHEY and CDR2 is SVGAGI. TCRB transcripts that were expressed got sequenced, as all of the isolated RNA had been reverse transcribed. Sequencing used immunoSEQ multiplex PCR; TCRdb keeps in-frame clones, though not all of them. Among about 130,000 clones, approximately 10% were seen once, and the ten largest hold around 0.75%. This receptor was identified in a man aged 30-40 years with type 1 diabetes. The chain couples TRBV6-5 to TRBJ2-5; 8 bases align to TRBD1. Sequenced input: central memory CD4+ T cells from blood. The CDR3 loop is CASRRTGSDETQYF. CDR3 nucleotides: TGTGCCAGCAGAAGGACAGGGTCAGATGAGACCCAGTACTTC.